The rows below give T cell receptor beta chains drawn from one sample of a study of shared clonotypes between healthy human individuals. Sequencing used immunoSEQ multiplex PCR; TCRdb keeps in-frame clones, though not all of them. Of under 2.5 million clones in the sample, less than 95% were seen once. Sequencing input: naive CD4+ T cells from PBMCs. Every receptor here comes from a man younger than 30 in good health. Some clones in this sample may be carry-over from other donors' samples. CDR3s include the opening cysteine and the closing phenylalanine or tryptophan. A D gene is named only where the DNA matches it firmly. Not all rows give a size; the values are once, few, many and, for expanded clones, a class.

d_call j_call clone_size v_call cdr3_nt cdr3_aa
TRBD2 TRBJ2-6 - TRBV5-1 TGCGCCAGCAGCTTGACGACTAGCGGGAGGGCCGTCGCTGGGGCCAACGTCCTGACTTTC CASSLTTSGRAVAGANVLTF
- TRBJ1-1 - TRBV6-1 TGTGCCAGCGGTGAAACAGGAATGTTGAACACTGAAGCTTTCTTT CASGETGMLNTEAFF
TRBD1 TRBJ1-4 - TRBV15 TGTGCCACCAGCAGAGATCTGACGGGACAGCGACATTTT CATSRDLTGQRHF
- TRBJ2-1 - TRBV27 TGTGCCAGCAGTTTCGTCGCTTTTAGGGTTCAAGGGACGGGTCTCTCCTACAATGAGCAGTTCTTC CASSFVAFRVQGTGLSYNEQFF
TRBD2 TRBJ2-5 - TRBV5-6 TGTGCCAGCAGCCCCGGACTAGCGGGAGGAGGGGAGACCCAGTACTTC CASSPGLAGGGETQYF
- TRBJ2-1 once TRBV11-3 TGTGCCAGCAGCTTAGTCGGGAGCTCGGGGGAGCAGTTCTTC CASSLVGSSGEQFF
- TRBJ1-1 - TRBV7-3 TGTGCCAGCAGCTTAACCGGGACACCGCTTTCGGGCACTGAAGCTTTCTTT CASSLTGTPLSGTEAFF
- TRBJ2-1 - TRBV6-6 TGTGCCAGCAGTTTCATTATATACAATGAGCAGTTCTTC CASSFIIYNEQFF
- TRBJ2-5 - TRBV7-2 TGTGCCAGCAGCCGACAGGGAGCGGGGACCCAGTACTTC CASSRQGAGTQYF
- TRBJ1-3 - TRBV18 TGTGCCAGCTCACCACCGATACGGGACTCTGGAAACACCATATATTTT CASSPPIRDSGNTIYF
TRBD2 TRBJ2-1 - TRBV11-2 TGTGCCAGCAGCTTAGTAGCGGGAGCTTCGGGTGAGCAGTTCTTC CASSLVAGASGEQFF
TRBD1 TRBJ2-7 - TRBV6-5 TGTGCCAGCAGTTACCAAGGACAGGGACCCCAAGAGCAGTACTTC CASSYQGQGPQEQYF
- TRBJ2-3 - TRBV28 TGTGCCAGCAGTTTAGGGTCAGGAGCATGGGGAGATACGCAGTATTTT CASSLGSGAWGDTQYF
TRBD2 TRBJ2-5 - TRBV5-1 TGCGCCAGCAGACAGGGCGGGACTAGCGCCTCAAGTGAGACCCAGTACTTC CASRQGGTSASSETQYF
- TRBJ2-5 - TRBV5-1 TGCGCCAGCAGCCCCCGGGCATGGGGGCAAGAGACCCAGTACTTC CASSPRAWGQETQYF
- TRBJ1-2 - TRBV25-1 TGTGCCAGCAGTGTAGCAGGGGCAGGGTATGGCTACACCTTC CASSVAGAGYGYTF
TRBD1 TRBJ1-1 - TRBV5-5 TGTGCCAGCAGCCCGGATATAGGACAGGTTGAAGCTTTCTTT CASSPDIGQVEAFF
- TRBJ2-7 - TRBV18 TGTGCCAGCTCACCAATTGGAATCTCCTACGAGCAGTACTTC CASSPIGISYEQYF
- TRBJ2-5 - TRBV27 TGTGCCAGCAGTTCGCAGGGGCCCCAAGAGACCCAGTACTTC CASSSQGPQETQYF